The 9 T cell receptor beta chains below were found in one sample sequenced in a study of post-analysis software for immune sequencing data. Findings and caveats of the study: Among five TRBV segments more frequent in patients than controls were TRBV5-6, TRBV5-1 and TRBV20-1.

The antigens of these receptors remain unknown. The TCR beta cDNA libraries contained unique molecular identifiers. TCRdb itself ran the PCR reads through MiXCR, one entry per CDR3 protein. This table has about 400,000 distinct CDR3 sequences, roughly 38% appearing once. The specimen sequenced was blood. The receptors derive from a girl aged 5 to 17 with multiple sclerosis.

This clonotype was seen a few times. V gene TRBV12-3 or TRBV12-4 combines with J gene TRBJ2-3; D is uncertain. This CDR3 comprises 14 residues. V was trimmed by 3 bases and J by 0 bases, leaving 7 bases between them. The CDR3 DNA is TGTGCCAGCAGTTTTGACCGGAGCACAGATACGCAGTATTTT. It translates to CASSFDRSTDTQYF.

This clonotype showed up just a few times. The CDR3 is CSVGNTEAFF. CDR3 in DNA: TGCAGCGTCGGCAACACTGAAGCTTTCTTT. The rearrangement uses TRBV29-1 and TRBJ1-1; D is undetermined. Between the trimmed V and J ends, which lost 6 bases and 2 bases, there was a span of 4 bases. The CDR3 sequence is 10 residues long. Germline CDR1 and CDR2: SQVTM and ANQGSEA.

As for this clonotype: A much larger clonotype is one base distant, so this may be a read error. The V call is TRBV10-3, the J call TRBJ2-5, with 9 bases aligning to TRBD2. Germline trimming cut 5 bases from V and 11 bases from J; bases unmatched to any gene: 15. Germline CDR1 reads ENHRY; CDR2 reads SYGVKD. CDR3 size: 15 residues. For the CDR3, the DNA is TGTGCCATCAGTCCGGGACTAGCCACCTACAATGAGCAGTACTTC. This translates into CAISPGLATYNEQYF.

The rearrangement uses TRBV7-2 and TRBJ2-1; the match to TRBD1 covers 7 bases. J was trimmed by 3 bases and V by 1 base; bases with no gene match: 6. The CDR3 contains 16 residues. Germline lookup yields CDR1 SGHTA and CDR2 FQGNSA. CDR3 DNA: TGTGCCAGCAGCTTAGGGTTCGGACAGGACTACAATGAGCAGTTCTTC. It is translated as CASSLGFGQDYNEQFF.

The chain recombines TRBV3-1 with TRBJ2-1; TRBD1 matches at 8 bases. This CDR3 is 17 amino acids long. The J segment lost 6 bases and the V segment lost 4 bases, leaving 14 bases of the junction unmatched. Per germline, CDR1 LGHDT and CDR2 YNNKEL (reference sequence). The CDR3 protein is CASSLGIGGQGGNEQFF. Here the CDR3 DNA reads TGTGCCAGCAGCCTAGGGATCGGAGGACAGGGAGGCAATGAGCAGTTCTTC.

The J gene is TRBJ2-6, the V gene TRBV4-1, with D uncertain. V dropped 0 bases and J dropped 0 bases, with 12 bases sitting between them. Germline values: CDR1 MGHRA, CDR2 YSYEKL. The CDR3 runs 18 residues. This CDR3 is CASSQDSGTLSGANVLTF. CDR3 coding DNA: TGCGCCAGCAGCCAAGATTCGGGTACCCTCTCTGGGGCCAACGTCCTGACTTTC.

This chain connects TRBV7-9 to TRBJ1-5; D gene ambiguous. V was shortened by 4 bases and J by 6 bases, with 10 bases between the two germline ends. In germline, CDR1 is SEHNR, CDR2 FQNEAQ (reference sequence). The CDR3 length is 13 residues. The CDR3, as DNA: TGTGCCAGCAGCTCTTCGACATTTCAGCCCCAGCATTTT. Its protein is CASSSSTFQPQHF.

The chain couples TRBV3-1 to TRBJ1-2; D gene unclear. The CDR3 is made up of 13 amino acids. Germline V gene data show CDR1 as LGHDT and CDR2 as YNNKEL (reference sequence). The V and J ends lost 4 bases and 4 bases respectively, with 10 bases between them. CDR3 amino acids: CASSPGLTYGYTF. CDR3 DNA sequence: TGTGCCAGCAGCCCGGGTTTGACCTATGGCTACACCTTC.

This clonotype was observed once. The rearrangement uses TRBV4-3 and TRBJ2-1; 11 bases match TRBD2. The CDR3 is 15 residues long. Germline lookup yields CDR1 LGHNA and CDR2 YSLEER. The V segment lost 4 bases and the J segment 5 bases; nucleotides outside the gene matches: 4. CDR3 in DNA: TGCGCCAGCAGCCTTACTAGCGGGAGACACAATGAGCAGTTCTTC. Translated: CASSLTSGRHNEQFF.